These T cell receptor beta chains were read from a single sample in a study of cytomegalovirus exposure and HLA in healthy donors. Assay: immunoSEQ multiplex PCR; the TCRdb copy retains only in-frame clones and omits some. This table holds 150,000 to 200,000 clones, over 75% found once. The sample comprised PBMCs. The source is a woman in her late teens or twenties in good health and CMV-seronegative. Both conserved end residues are part of each CDR3.

J gene: TRBJ1-1; V gene: TRBV2; CDR3 protein: CASSESGLGVTEAFF
J gene: TRBJ2-7; V gene: TRBV4-1; CDR3 protein: CASSPWTGPHEQYF
J gene: TRBJ1-2; V gene: TRBV2; CDR3 protein: CASRGDSFSVGYTF
J gene: TRBJ1-4; V gene: TRBV11-2; CDR3 protein: CASSLEGRTIMYEKLFF
J gene: TRBJ1-2; V gene: TRBV9; CDR3 protein: CASSTRTGGNNGYTF
J gene: TRBJ2-3; V gene: TRBV4-1; CDR3 protein: CASSQAGGALTDTQYF
J gene: TRBJ2-5; V gene: TRBV2; CDR3 protein: CASNGPDRGETQYF
J gene: TRBJ2-2; V gene: TRBV19; CDR3 protein: CASSFGQGVSGELFF
J gene: TRBJ2-2; V gene: TRBV4-2; CDR3 protein: CASSQDLQGGNTGELFF
J gene: TRBJ2-7; V gene: TRBV5-4; CDR3 protein: CASSSWTSDTYEQYF
J gene: TRBJ2-5; V gene: TRBV9; CDR3 protein: CASSVGGQGGKTQYF
J gene: TRBJ1-2; V gene: TRBV30; CDR3 protein: CAWSVLANYGYTF
J gene: TRBJ2-7; V gene: TRBV13; CDR3 protein: CASSPPFPTGPYEQYF
J gene: TRBJ1-2; V gene: TRBV5-8; CDR3 protein: CASNLRPGPVNYGYTF
J gene: TRBJ2-7; V gene: TRBV5-1; CDR3 protein: CASSLADRFRYEQYF
J gene: TRBJ1-5; V gene: TRBV6-1; CDR3 protein: CASGGAASNQPQHF
J gene: TRBJ1-2; V gene: TRBV5-4; CDR3 protein: CASSEGQGYGYTF
J gene: TRBJ2-7; V gene: TRBV4-1; CDR3 protein: CASSQSSITSYEQYF
J gene: TRBJ2-7; V gene: TRBV5-1; CDR3 protein: CASSRQPDRIYEQYF
J gene: TRBJ1-1; V gene: TRBV5-8; CDR3 protein: CASSLQGPNTEAFF
J gene: TRBJ2-7; V gene: TRBV5-1; CDR3 protein: CASSLNPTSGGDYEQYF
J gene: TRBJ1-1; V gene: TRBV5-1; CDR3 protein: CASSLGGGQGTTEAFF
J gene: TRBJ1-5; V gene: TRBV7-9; CDR3 protein: CASSLGAGNGNQPQHF
J gene: TRBJ1-6; V gene: TRBV27; CDR3 protein: CASSSEGGPSASYNSPLHF
J gene: TRBJ2-1; V gene: TRBV6-1; CDR3 protein: CASSEATNSYEQFF
J gene: TRBJ2-7; V gene: TRBV9; CDR3 protein: CASSVESSYEQYF